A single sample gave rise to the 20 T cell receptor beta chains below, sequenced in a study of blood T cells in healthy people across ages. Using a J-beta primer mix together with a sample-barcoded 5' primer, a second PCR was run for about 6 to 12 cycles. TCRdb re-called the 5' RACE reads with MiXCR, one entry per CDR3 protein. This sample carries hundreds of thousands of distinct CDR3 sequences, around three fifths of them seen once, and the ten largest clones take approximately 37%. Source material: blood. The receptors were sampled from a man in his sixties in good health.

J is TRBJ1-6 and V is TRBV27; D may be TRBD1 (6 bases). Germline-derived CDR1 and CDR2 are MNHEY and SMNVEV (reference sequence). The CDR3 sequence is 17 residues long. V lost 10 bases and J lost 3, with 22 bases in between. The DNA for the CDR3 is TGTGCCACCTCCCTCTCGGGGGCGAGAAACTATAATTCACCCCTCCACTTT. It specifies CATSLSGARNYNSPLHF.

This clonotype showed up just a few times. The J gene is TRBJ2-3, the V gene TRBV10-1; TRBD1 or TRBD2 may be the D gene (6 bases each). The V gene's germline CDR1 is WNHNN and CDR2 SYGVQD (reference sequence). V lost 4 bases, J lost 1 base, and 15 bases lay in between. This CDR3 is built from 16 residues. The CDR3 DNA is TGCGCCAGCAGTGGTCACCCCGGGGGCGGCACAGATACGCAGTATTTT. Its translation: CASSGHPGGGTDTQYF.

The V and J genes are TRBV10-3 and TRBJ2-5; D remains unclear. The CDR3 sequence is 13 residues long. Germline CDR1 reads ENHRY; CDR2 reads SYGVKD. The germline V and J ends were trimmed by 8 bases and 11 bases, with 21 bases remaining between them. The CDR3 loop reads CAIASDGYNEQYF. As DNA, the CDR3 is TGTGCCATCGCTTCGGACGGATACAATGAGCAGTACTTC.

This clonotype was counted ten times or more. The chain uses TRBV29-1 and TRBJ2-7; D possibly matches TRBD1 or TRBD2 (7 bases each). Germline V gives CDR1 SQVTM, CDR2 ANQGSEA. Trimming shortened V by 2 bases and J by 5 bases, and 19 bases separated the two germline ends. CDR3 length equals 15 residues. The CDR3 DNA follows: TGCAGCGTTGAACAGCAGGGGAGGGGGCTCGACGAGCAGTACTTC. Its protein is CSVEQQGRGLDEQYF.

The CDR3 loop is CASSLALGPDRTRKGDNEQYF. The CDR3 nucleotides are TGTGCCAGCAGCTTAGCGCTAGGACCGGACAGGACCCGAAAAGGTGACAATGAGCAGTACTTC. The chain links TRBV7-2 to TRBJ2-5; the match to TRBD1 covers 7 bases. The CDR3 loop spans 21 amino acids. Germline V gene data show CDR1 as SGHTA and CDR2 as FQGNSA. V lost 0 bases to trimming and J lost 11 bases; unmatched junction nucleotides: 30.

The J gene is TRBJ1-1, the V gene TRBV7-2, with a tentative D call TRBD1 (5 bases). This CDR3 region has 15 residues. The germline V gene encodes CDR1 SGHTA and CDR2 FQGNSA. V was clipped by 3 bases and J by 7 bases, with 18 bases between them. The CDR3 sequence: CASSFIGADSYEAFF. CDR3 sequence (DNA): TGTGCCAGCAGCTTTATTGGGGCAGACTCCTATGAAGCTTTCTTT.

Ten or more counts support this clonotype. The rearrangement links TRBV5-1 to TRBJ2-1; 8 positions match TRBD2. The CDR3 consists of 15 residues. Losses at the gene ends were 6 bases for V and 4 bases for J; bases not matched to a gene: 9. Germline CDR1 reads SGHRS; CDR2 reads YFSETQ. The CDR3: CASKDGGGLYNEQFF. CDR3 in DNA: TGCGCCAGCAAGGACGGCGGGGGGCTATACAATGAGCAGTTCTTC.

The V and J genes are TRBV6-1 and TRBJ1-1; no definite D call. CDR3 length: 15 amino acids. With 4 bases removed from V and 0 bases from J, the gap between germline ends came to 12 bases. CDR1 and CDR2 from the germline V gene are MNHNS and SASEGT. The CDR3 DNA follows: TGTGCCAGCAGTGTGGGGATTCCAATGAACACTGAAGCTTTCTTT. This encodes CASSVGIPMNTEAFF.

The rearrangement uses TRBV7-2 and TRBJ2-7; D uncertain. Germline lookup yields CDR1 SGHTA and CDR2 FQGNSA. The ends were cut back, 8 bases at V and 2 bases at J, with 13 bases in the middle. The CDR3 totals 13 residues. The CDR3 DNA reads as TGTGCCAGCGCCAGACAAGTGGCCTACGAGCAGTACTTC. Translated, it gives CASARQVAYEQYF.

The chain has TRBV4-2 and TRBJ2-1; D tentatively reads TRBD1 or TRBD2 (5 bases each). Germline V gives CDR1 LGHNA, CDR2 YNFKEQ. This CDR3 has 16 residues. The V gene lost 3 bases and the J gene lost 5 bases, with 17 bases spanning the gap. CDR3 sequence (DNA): TGTGCCAGCAGCCAGCCGGGGACCGCCACCGACAATGAGCAGTTCTTC. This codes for CASSQPGTATDNEQFF.

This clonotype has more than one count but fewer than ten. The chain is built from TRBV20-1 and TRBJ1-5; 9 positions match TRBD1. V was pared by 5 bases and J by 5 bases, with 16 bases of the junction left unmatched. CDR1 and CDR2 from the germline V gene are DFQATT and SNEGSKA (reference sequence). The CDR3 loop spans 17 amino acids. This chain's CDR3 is CSAPDARQGGPYQPQHF. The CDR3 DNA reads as TGCAGTGCTCCCGACGCCAGACAGGGGGGACCCTATCAGCCCCAGCATTTT.

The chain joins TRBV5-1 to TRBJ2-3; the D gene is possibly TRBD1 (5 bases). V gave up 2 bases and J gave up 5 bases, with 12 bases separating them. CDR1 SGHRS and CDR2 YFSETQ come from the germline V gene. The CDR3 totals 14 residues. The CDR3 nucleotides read TGCGCCAGCAGCTTAGGGCCCCAGGGAGATACGCAGTATTTT. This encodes CASSLGPQGDTQYF. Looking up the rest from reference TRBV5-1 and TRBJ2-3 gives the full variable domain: KAGVTQTPRYLIKTRGQQVTLSCSPISGHRSVSWYQQTPGQGLQFLFEYFSETQRNKGNFPGRFSGRQFSNSRSEMNVSTLELGDSALYLCASSLGPQGDTQYFGPGTRLTVL.

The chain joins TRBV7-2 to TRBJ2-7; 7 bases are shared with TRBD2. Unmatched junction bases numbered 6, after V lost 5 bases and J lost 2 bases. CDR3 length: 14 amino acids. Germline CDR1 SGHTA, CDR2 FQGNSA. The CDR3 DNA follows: TGTGCCAGCAGCATGGGAGGGAGGACCTACGAGCAGTACTTC. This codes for CASSMGGRTYEQYF.

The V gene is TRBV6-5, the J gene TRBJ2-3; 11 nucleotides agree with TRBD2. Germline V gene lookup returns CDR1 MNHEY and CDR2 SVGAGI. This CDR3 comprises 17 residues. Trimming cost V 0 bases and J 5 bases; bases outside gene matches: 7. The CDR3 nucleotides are TGTGCCAGCAGTTACTCGAGTAGGCTAGCGGGGGGAGATACGCAGTATTTT. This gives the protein CASSYSSRLAGGDTQYF.

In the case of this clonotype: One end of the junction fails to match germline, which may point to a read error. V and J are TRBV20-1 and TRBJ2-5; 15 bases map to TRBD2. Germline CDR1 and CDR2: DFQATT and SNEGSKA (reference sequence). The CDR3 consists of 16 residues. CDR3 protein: CSATGLAGGPGEIQYF. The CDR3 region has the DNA TGCAGTGCAACTGGACTAGCGGGGGGGCCTGGGGAGATCCAGTACTTC.

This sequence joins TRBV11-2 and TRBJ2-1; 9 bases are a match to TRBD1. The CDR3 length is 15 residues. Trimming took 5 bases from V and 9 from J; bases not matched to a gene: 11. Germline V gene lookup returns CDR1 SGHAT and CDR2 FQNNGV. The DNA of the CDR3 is TGTGCCAGCAGCCGGGGGACAGGGCCGATAGGTGAGCAGTTCTTC. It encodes CASSRGTGPIGEQFF.

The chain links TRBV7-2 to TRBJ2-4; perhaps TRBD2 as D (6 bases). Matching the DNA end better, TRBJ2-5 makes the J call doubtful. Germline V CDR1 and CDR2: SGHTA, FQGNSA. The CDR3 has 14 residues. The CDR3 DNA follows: TGTGCCAGCAGCCTAAACGGGGGTCGAGAGACCCAGTACTTC. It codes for CASSLNGGRETQYF.

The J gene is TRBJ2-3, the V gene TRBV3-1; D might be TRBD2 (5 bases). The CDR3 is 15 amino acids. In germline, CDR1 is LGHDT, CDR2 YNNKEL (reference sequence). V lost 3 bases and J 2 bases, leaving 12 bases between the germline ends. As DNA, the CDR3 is TGTGCCAGCAGCCATCTGCGGGTCTCCACAGATACGCAGTATTTT. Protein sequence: CASSHLRVSTDTQYF.

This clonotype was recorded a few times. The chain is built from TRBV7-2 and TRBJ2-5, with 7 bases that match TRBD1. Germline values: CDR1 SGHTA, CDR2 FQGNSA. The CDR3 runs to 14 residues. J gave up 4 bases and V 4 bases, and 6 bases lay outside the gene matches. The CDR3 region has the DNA TGTGCCAGCAGCTGGCGACAGGGTCGAGAGACCCAGTACTTC. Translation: CASSWRQGRETQYF.

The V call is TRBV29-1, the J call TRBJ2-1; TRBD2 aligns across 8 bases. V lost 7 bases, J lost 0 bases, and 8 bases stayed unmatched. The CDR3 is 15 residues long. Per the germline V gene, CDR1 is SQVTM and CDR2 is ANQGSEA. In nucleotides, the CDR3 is TGCAGCGGGAGGCGAGCGGGGGTCTCCTACAATGAGCAGTTCTTC. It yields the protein CSGRRAGVSYNEQFF.